Detailed here is one T cell receptor (beta chain). Data came from immunoSEQ multiplex PCR; TCRdb stores just in-frame clones and leaves some out. The sample has millions of clones, 85% to 95% seen once. This sample is drawn from a study of shared clonotypes between healthy human individuals. CDR3 size: 18 residues. Germline-derived CDR1 and CDR2 are LNHDA and SQIVND (reference sequence). V was pared by 4 bases and J by 0 bases, with 7 bases of the junction left unmatched. The V call is TRBV19, the J call TRBJ2-1, with TRBD2 matching 12 bases. Sequenced: naive CD4+ T cells sorted from blood. Stated subset: CD45RA+ positively selected. This sequence was found in a man aged 18 to 30 in good health. The chain's CDR3 is CASSRLAGALSSYNEQFF. The CDR3 coding sequence is TGTGCCAGTAGTAGACTAGCGGGGGCCTTAAGCTCCTACAATGAGCAGTTCTTC.